This T cell receptor (beta chain) was sequenced for a study of human T cells and chemical hapten exposure. The sample holds many counts of this clonotype. One entry per CDR3 protein results from TCRdb running MiXCR on the RACE reads. This repertoire shows approximately 43,000 distinct CDR3 sequences, around 3.8% found once; its top ten account for 26%. Germline values: CDR1 ENHRY, CDR2 SYGVKD. This CDR3 spans 15 amino acids. V dropped 2 bases and J dropped 3; count of bases not matched to a gene: 2. As to time point: patch test 1, 2 weeks after DPC sensitization. Treatment of the sample: therapeutic diphenylcyclopropenone sensitization with weekly scalp DPC. Unfractionated whole blood was the source of the extracted total RNA.

The chain carries TRBV10-3 and TRBJ2-4; 9 bases are a match to TRBD1. Sample: whole blood, taken in connection with sensitization to the hapten diphenylcyclopropenone (DPC). The clonotype was recovered from a man aged 45-60 years with alopecia areata. Some clones in this sample may be carry-over from other donors' samples. CDR3 sequence: CAISEVTGGKNIQYF. CDR3 nucleotides: TGTGCCATCAGTGAGGTGACAGGGGGCAAAAACATTCAGTACTTC.